This is a list of T cell receptor beta chains from one sample in a study of blood T cell repertoires in COVID-19. TCRdb's copy holds only in-frame clones and misses some; the assay was immunoSEQ multiplex PCR. The repertoire includes roughly 73,000 clones, approximately 90% of them detected once, and around 1.5% sits in the top ten. Sequencing used peripheral blood. These receptors came from a human donor in a cohort sampled during active COVID-19. Each CDR3 is given with its conserved first and last residue. The D gene is left open where the match is weak. Size is stated for part of the rows, as once, few or many counts, or as a class when the clone is expanded.

j_gene: TRBJ2-1
abundance: NA
d_gene: NA
v_gene: TRBV7-9
CDR3nt: TGTGCCAGCAGCTTAGCGCTGAACGGTGAGCAGTTCTTC
CDR3aa: CASSLALNGEQFF

j_gene: TRBJ1-2
abundance: NA
d_gene: TRBD1
v_gene: TRBV19
CDR3nt: TGTGCCAGTATGGGGACAGGGAGCAACCTAGGTGGCTACACCTTC
CDR3aa: CASMGTGSNLGGYTF

j_gene: TRBJ1-1
abundance: NA
d_gene: TRBD1
v_gene: TRBV19
CDR3nt: TGTGCCAGTAGTGAACAGGGGATGAACACTGAAGCTTTCTTT
CDR3aa: CASSEQGMNTEAFF

j_gene: TRBJ2-3
abundance: NA
d_gene: TRBD1
v_gene: TRBV4-2
CDR3nt: TGTGCCAGCAGCCCGCTCCGGGACAGGTCAATGCGAAACACAGATACGCAGTATTTT
CDR3aa: CASSPLRDRSMRNTDTQYF

j_gene: TRBJ2-5
abundance: NA
d_gene: NA
v_gene: TRBV21-1
CDR3nt: TGTGCCAGCAGCAGGGGGACTAGCGGGAGGGAAGAGACCCAGTACTTC
CDR3aa: CASSRGTSGREETQYF

j_gene: TRBJ1-1
abundance: once
d_gene: TRBD1
v_gene: TRBV24-1
CDR3nt: TGTGCCACCAGTGACCCCCGACAGGGGAACACTGAAGCTTTCTTT
CDR3aa: CATSDPRQGNTEAFF

j_gene: TRBJ2-1
abundance: NA
d_gene: NA
v_gene: TRBV11-3
CDR3nt: TGTGCCAGCAGCTCTCCTAGCGTCGGGTACAATGAGCAGTTCTTC
CDR3aa: CASSSPSVGYNEQFF

j_gene: TRBJ2-1
abundance: NA
d_gene: NA
v_gene: TRBV2
CDR3nt: TGTGCCAGCAGCAGAGGGACTCTAGGCGAGGGTGAGCAGTTCTTC
CDR3aa: CASSRGTLGEGEQFF

j_gene: TRBJ1-3
abundance: NA
d_gene: TRBD1
v_gene: TRBV4-1
CDR3nt: TGCGCCAGCAGCCAAGCAGGGGGCTCTGGAAACACCATATATTTT
CDR3aa: CASSQAGGSGNTIYF

j_gene: TRBJ2-2
abundance: NA
d_gene: NA
v_gene: TRBV7-6
CDR3nt: TGTGCCAGCAGCCTAATAGGGGGAGCCCCCCCCGGGGAGCTGTTTTTT
CDR3aa: CASSLIGGAPPGELFF

j_gene: TRBJ2-3
abundance: NA
d_gene: NA
v_gene: TRBV7-9
CDR3nt: TGTGCCAGCAGTTCCGCGGGGACCAGTTCTCGGCACACAGATACGCAGTATTTT
CDR3aa: CASSSAGTSSRHTDTQYF

j_gene: TRBJ2-1
abundance: NA
d_gene: NA
v_gene: TRBV9
CDR3nt: TGTGCCAGCAGCCCCCAGAAGGCGGCTTACAATGAGCAGTTCTTC
CDR3aa: CASSPQKAAYNEQFF

j_gene: TRBJ1-1
abundance: NA
d_gene: NA
v_gene: TRBV5-1
CDR3nt: TGCGCCAGCAGCCGTAGGACAGCCACTGAAGCTTTCTTT
CDR3aa: CASSRRTATEAFF

j_gene: TRBJ2-5
abundance: NA
d_gene: NA
v_gene: TRBV30
CDR3nt: TGTGCCTGGAGTGTAGTGGGACTTTTAGAGACCCAGTACTTC
CDR3aa: CAWSVVGLLETQYF

j_gene: TRBJ2-3
abundance: NA
d_gene: TRBD1
v_gene: TRBV23-1
CDR3nt: TGCGCCAGCAGTCACCGGGACAGGGAGCCTACGACAGATACGCAGTATTTT
CDR3aa: CASSHRDREPTTDTQYF

j_gene: TRBJ2-7
abundance: NA
d_gene: TRBD2
v_gene: TRBV27
CDR3nt: TGTGCCAGCAGTTTATCATCCCGGGGGGGCTCCTACGAGCAGTACTTC
CDR3aa: CASSLSSRGGSYEQYF

j_gene: TRBJ2-7
abundance: NA
d_gene: TRBD2
v_gene: TRBV5-6
CDR3nt: TGTGCCAGCAGCTCCGGGACTAGATTCTTTGAGCAGTACTTC
CDR3aa: CASSSGTRFFEQYF

j_gene: TRBJ2-2
abundance: NA
d_gene: NA
v_gene: TRBV4-2
CDR3nt: TGTGCCAGCAGCCAAGAGTGGGCAACGAACACCGGGGAGCTGTTTTTT
CDR3aa: CASSQEWATNTGELFF

j_gene: TRBJ1-2
abundance: NA
d_gene: TRBD1
v_gene: TRBV7-2
CDR3nt: TGTGCCAGCAGCCCCAGGACAGGGCCGGGGTATGGCTACACCTTC
CDR3aa: CASSPRTGPGYGYTF

j_gene: TRBJ2-5
abundance: NA
d_gene: TRBD1
v_gene: TRBV5-1
CDR3nt: TGCGCCAGCAGCTTGGTACAGGGGGCAGTTGAGACCCAGTACTTC
CDR3aa: CASSLVQGAVETQYF

j_gene: TRBJ1-6
abundance: NA
d_gene: NA
v_gene: TRBV16
CDR3nt: TGTGCCAGCAGCGTGCGAACAGGGTCCTCAAATTCACCCCTCCACTTT
CDR3aa: CASSVRTGSSNSPLHF

j_gene: TRBJ1-4
abundance: NA
d_gene: NA
v_gene: TRBV20-1
CDR3nt: TGCAGTGCTCGGGTGAAGGAAAAACTGTTTTTT
CDR3aa: CSARVKEKLFF

j_gene: TRBJ2-1
abundance: NA
d_gene: NA
v_gene: TRBV5-1
CDR3nt: TGCGCCAGCAGCTCCCCCAGCGCCTACAATGAGCAGTTCTTC
CDR3aa: CASSSPSAYNEQFF

j_gene: TRBJ2-2
abundance: NA
d_gene: NA
v_gene: TRBV28
CDR3nt: TGTGCCAGCACTGGGGGGGCCCACACCGGGGAGCTGTTTTTT
CDR3aa: CASTGGAHTGELFF

j_gene: TRBJ1-3
abundance: NA
d_gene: NA
v_gene: TRBV6-5
CDR3nt: TGTGCCAGCAGTCCAGGGGCGTACTCTGGAAACACCATATATTTT
CDR3aa: CASSPGAYSGNTIYF

j_gene: TRBJ2-1
abundance: NA
d_gene: TRBD2
v_gene: TRBV7-2
CDR3nt: TGTGCCAGCAGCCTTGGACTAGCGGGAGACGAGCAGTTCTTC
CDR3aa: CASSLGLAGDEQFF

j_gene: TRBJ2-7
abundance: NA
d_gene: NA
v_gene: TRBV7-9
CDR3nt: TGTGCCAGCAGCTTAGTGAGGCCTAGCTCCTACGAGCAGTACTTC
CDR3aa: CASSLVRPSSYEQYF

j_gene: TRBJ1-4
abundance: NA
d_gene: NA
v_gene: TRBV15
CDR3nt: TGTGCCACCAGCAGAGATGGCAGGGATAATGAAAAACTGTTTTTT
CDR3aa: CATSRDGRDNEKLFF

j_gene: TRBJ2-7
abundance: once
d_gene: TRBD2
v_gene: TRBV27
CDR3nt: TGTGCCAGCAGGCCAGGGGGACTAGCGGCCTACGAGCAGTACTTC
CDR3aa: CASRPGGLAAYEQYF

j_gene: TRBJ1-2
abundance: NA
d_gene: NA
v_gene: TRBV5-1
CDR3nt: TGCGCCAGCAGGGCCGGACAGAACTATGGCTACACCTTC
CDR3aa: CASRAGQNYGYTF

j_gene: TRBJ2-2
abundance: NA
d_gene: NA
v_gene: TRBV27
CDR3nt: TGTGCCACCAGCGCGGGATTGAACACCGGGGAGCTGTTTTTT
CDR3aa: CATSAGLNTGELFF

j_gene: TRBJ1-3
abundance: NA
d_gene: NA
v_gene: TRBV29-1
CDR3nt: TGCAGCGTTGTATCAGGGGACAACACCATATATTTT
CDR3aa: CSVVSGDNTIYF

j_gene: TRBJ2-2
abundance: NA
d_gene: TRBD1
v_gene: TRBV29-1
CDR3nt: TGCAGCGTTCGACAGGGATCCGGGGAGCTGTTTTTT
CDR3aa: CSVRQGSGELFF

j_gene: TRBJ2-3
abundance: NA
d_gene: TRBD2
v_gene: TRBV4-1
CDR3nt: TGCGCCAGCAGCCAAGATCGGGGCGCTAGCGGAGGTAGCACAGATACGCAGTATTTT
CDR3aa: CASSQDRGASGGSTDTQYF

j_gene: TRBJ1-2
abundance: NA
d_gene: TRBD1
v_gene: TRBV6-6
CDR3nt: TGTGCCAGCAGTCTGGGACAGGGGGCGAACTATGGCACCTTC
CDR3aa: CASSLGQGANYGTF

j_gene: TRBJ2-7
abundance: NA
d_gene: TRBD2
v_gene: TRBV4-1
CDR3nt: TGCGCCAGCAGCCAAGGGCGGCTAGCGGGAGCCTACGAGCAGTACTTC
CDR3aa: CASSQGRLAGAYEQYF

j_gene: TRBJ2-7
abundance: NA
d_gene: TRBD1
v_gene: TRBV28
CDR3nt: TGTGCCAGCAGTTTAGGGGTGACAGGGCTATCATACGAGCAGTACTTC
CDR3aa: CASSLGVTGLSYEQYF

j_gene: TRBJ1-1
abundance: NA
d_gene: NA
v_gene: TRBV20-1
CDR3nt: TGCAGTGCTAGGAGACAGATTGAAGCTTTCTTT
CDR3aa: CSARRQIEAFF

j_gene: TRBJ1-1
abundance: NA
d_gene: TRBD1
v_gene: TRBV5-4
CDR3nt: TGTGCCAGCAGGCGGGACAGGAACACTGAAGCTTTCTTT
CDR3aa: CASRRDRNTEAFF

j_gene: TRBJ1-3
abundance: few
d_gene: NA
v_gene: TRBV2
CDR3nt: TGTGCCAGCAGTGCGGGTGGAAACACCATATATTTT
CDR3aa: CASSAGGNTIYF

j_gene: TRBJ2-7
abundance: NA
d_gene: NA
v_gene: TRBV18
CDR3nt: TGTGCCAGCTCACCACCTGCCGGGAAAGGTGAACACGAGCAGTACTTC
CDR3aa: CASSPPAGKGEHEQYF

j_gene: TRBJ2-3
abundance: NA
d_gene: NA
v_gene: TRBV6-5
CDR3nt: TGTGCCAGCAACCGGGCAGATACGCAGTATTTT
CDR3aa: CASNRADTQYF

j_gene: TRBJ1-5
abundance: NA
d_gene: NA
v_gene: TRBV7-3
CDR3nt: TGTGCCAGCATATTAGGGGGAGGGTTAATGAGCAATCAGCCCCAGCATTTT
CDR3aa: CASILGGGLMSNQPQHF

j_gene: TRBJ2-5
abundance: NA
d_gene: TRBD1
v_gene: TRBV5-4
CDR3nt: TGTGCCAGCAGCTCACAGGGGGCCGATGAGACCCAGTACTTC
CDR3aa: CASSSQGADETQYF

j_gene: TRBJ2-3
abundance: NA
d_gene: TRBD1
v_gene: TRBV28
CDR3nt: TGTGCCAGCAGTTCACAGGGGATACCTAGCACAGATACGCAGTATTTT
CDR3aa: CASSSQGIPSTDTQYF

j_gene: TRBJ2-5
abundance: NA
d_gene: NA
v_gene: TRBV28
CDR3nt: TGTGCCAGCAGTTGGATTAAACGGGGGACCCAGTACTTC
CDR3aa: CASSWIKRGTQYF

j_gene: TRBJ1-2
abundance: NA
d_gene: TRBD1
v_gene: TRBV11-2
CDR3nt: TGTGCCAGCAGCAGGACAGGGGGATATGGCTACACCTTC
CDR3aa: CASSRTGGYGYTF

j_gene: TRBJ2-3
abundance: NA
d_gene: TRBD2
v_gene: TRBV28
CDR3nt: TGTGCCAGCGAAACTAGCGAGTTCACAGATACGCAGTATTTT
CDR3aa: CASETSEFTDTQYF

j_gene: TRBJ1-1
abundance: NA
d_gene: NA
v_gene: TRBV2
CDR3nt: TGTGCCAGCTTCAGGTTGAACACTGAAGCTTTCTTT
CDR3aa: CASFRLNTEAFF

j_gene: TRBJ2-2
abundance: NA
d_gene: TRBD2
v_gene: TRBV3-1/TRBV3-2
CDR3nt: TGTGCCAGCAGCCAAGGGTCGGGCGGGAGACTAACCGGGGAGCTGTTTTTT
CDR3aa: CASSQGSGGRLTGELFF

j_gene: TRBJ2-2
abundance: NA
d_gene: NA
v_gene: TRBV5-1
CDR3nt: TGCGCCAGCAGCTTGGAAGGGGTAGGCACCGGGGAGCTGTTTTTT
CDR3aa: CASSLEGVGTGELFF

j_gene: TRBJ2-6
abundance: NA
d_gene: NA
v_gene: TRBV7-9
CDR3nt: TGTGCCAGCAGCCTTGGGGCCAACGTCCTGACTTTC
CDR3aa: CASSLGANVLTF